Each of the 20 T cell receptor beta chains below was sequenced from the same sample in a study of blood T cells in healthy people across ages. With a J-beta primer mix and a sample-barcoded 5' primer, a second PCR ran about 6 to 11 cycles. TCRdb ran MiXCR on the 5' RACE reads and lists one entry per CDR3 protein. The data show roughly 1.5 million distinct CDR3 sequences, around 40% seen once. The sequenced sample was blood. Source of these receptors: a woman aged 18-35 years in good health.

The chain combines TRBV18 with TRBJ2-5, with 9 bases matching TRBD1. From germline, CDR1 is KGHSH and CDR2 LQKENI. This CDR3 has 18 amino acids. Unmatched junction bases numbered 20, after V lost 3 bases and J lost 9 bases. The DNA for the CDR3 is TGTGCCAGCTCACCTGTCCCGGGACAGGGTCGTGAAAAGAGGGCCCAGTACTTC. It codes for CASSPVPGQGREKRAQYF.

This clonotype was counted between two and nine times. This chain joins TRBV7-2 and TRBJ2-5; 13 bases are a match to TRBD2. Germline-derived CDR1 and CDR2 are SGHTA and FQGNSA. Trimming at V came to 6 bases and at J to 4 bases, leaving 8 bases not matched to a gene. The CDR3 is made up of 16 amino acids. CDR3 protein: CASRLWTSGSPETQYF. The CDR3 DNA reads TGTGCCAGCAGACTTTGGACTAGCGGGAGCCCAGAGACCCAGTACTTC.

This chain joins TRBV7-8 and TRBJ2-5, with 14 nucleotides matching TRBD2. Looked up from germline, CDR1 is SGHVS and CDR2 is FQNEAQ. The CDR3 runs to 17 residues. J gave up 1 base and V 6 bases, and 7 bases lay outside the gene matches. CDR3 DNA: TGTGCCAGCAGTCCAGGGACTAGCGGGAGCTTCCAAGAGACCCAGTACTTC. Protein: CASSPGTSGSFQETQYF.

The chain links TRBV12-3 or TRBV12-4 to TRBJ1-1, with 7 bases aligning to TRBD1. This CDR3 is 14 amino acids long. Losses at the gene ends were 7 bases for V and 0 bases for J; bases not matched to a gene: 5. The CDR3 here is CASNPTGMNTEAFF. The CDR3 region has the DNA TGTGCCAGCAACCCGACAGGGATGAACACTGAAGCTTTCTTT.

This chain's CDR3 is CSARDLRRADTQYF. In DNA, the CDR3 is TGCAGTGCTAGAGATCTCCGCAGGGCAGATACGCAGTATTTT. This chain uses TRBV20-1 with TRBJ2-3; tentative D call: TRBD1 (5 bases). Germline CDR1 and CDR2: DFQATT and SNEGSKA (reference sequence). The germline V and J ends were trimmed by 0 bases and 4 bases, with 11 bases remaining between them. This CDR3 spans 14 amino acids.

This clonotype was seen only a few times. The chain is built from TRBV7-2 and TRBJ2-3; perhaps TRBD2 as D (5 bases). The V end was cut by 3 bases, the J end by 3 bases, with 10 bases between. Germline V lookup: CDR1 SGHTA, CDR2 FQGNSA. The CDR3 covers 14 residues. The CDR3 DNA is TGTGCCAGCAGCTTCATGCGGGCTACAGATACGCAGTATTTT. Its protein is CASSFMRATDTQYF.

This clonotype was observed a few times. The J gene is TRBJ2-3, the V gene TRBV12-3 or TRBV12-4; D call uncertain. Between the trimmed V and J ends, which lost 2 bases and 6 bases, there was a span of 12 bases. The length of the CDR3 is 14 residues. The CDR3 coding sequence is TGTGCCAGCAGTTTACGGCGGATACGGGATACGCAGTATTTT. It specifies CASSLRRIRDTQYF.

This clonotype was observed a single time. With a much larger clone just one base away, this may be a read error. The chain links TRBV4-3 to TRBJ2-1; no reliable D call. The DNA end favors TRBJ2-7, so the J call may be wrong. The CDR3 consists of 18 residues. Germline V gene data show CDR1 as LGHNA and CDR2 as YSLEER. CDR3 sequence (DNA): TGCGCCAGCAGCCAAGAATCGGGCGGCCCCAGCTCCTACAATGAGCAGTACTTC. This codes for CASSQESGGPSSYNEQYF.

The V call is TRBV4-3, the J call TRBJ2-3; D unresolved. The V and J ends lost 0 bases and 8 bases respectively, with 15 bases between them. The CDR3 is 15 amino acids. CDR1 is LGHNA and CDR2 is YSLEER in the germline V gene. The CDR3 loop reads CASSQERQVSATQYF. CDR3 nucleotide sequence: TGCGCCAGCAGCCAAGAACGCCAGGTATCGGCTACGCAGTATTTT.

In its sample, this clonotype was seen a few times. The rearrangement joins TRBV2 to TRBJ1-2; D not certain. Looked up from germline, CDR1 is SNHLY and CDR2 is FYNNEI. The CDR3 totals 12 residues. V gave up 6 bases and J gave up 4 bases, with 9 bases separating them. CDR3 DNA sequence: TGTGCCAGCAGCTCGGCCCTCTATGGCTACACCTTC. It is translated as CASSSALYGYTF.

CDR3 in DNA: TGTGCCAGCAGCCAAGACGTCGCTACTACCGGGGAGCTGTTTTTT. Translating it yields CASSQDVATTGELFF. The gene calls are TRBV14 and TRBJ2-2; no firm D call. The CDR3 sequence is 15 residues long. Looked up from germline, CDR1 is SGHDN and CDR2 is FVKESK. Trimming cost V 0 bases and J 5 bases, with 10 bases left between them.

The gene calls are TRBV4-1 and TRBJ2-3; D possibly corresponds to TRBD2 (6 bases). CDR1 and CDR2 (germline): MGHRA, YSYEKL. The CDR3 has 14 amino acids. Trimming pared 4 bases from V and 6 bases from J, leaving 14 bases between. DNA for the CDR3: TGCGCCAGCAGCCTCCCCCCCGGGGGTGATACGCAGTATTTT. The encoded protein is CASSLPPGGDTQYF.

The chain has TRBV20-1 and TRBJ1-1, with D possibly TRBD1 on 5 matching bases. The CDR3 extends over 13 amino acids. CDR1 and CDR2 (germline): DFQATT, SNEGSKA (reference sequence). With 1 base removed from V and 5 bases from J, the gap between germline ends came to 11 bases. DNA for the CDR3: TGCAGTGCTAGAGCCGGGGGGGGGACTGAAGCTTTCTTT. Its translation: CSARAGGGTEAFF.

This sequence joins TRBV4-1 and TRBJ1-1, with no clear D. CDR1 and CDR2 from the germline V gene are MGHRA and YSYEKL. The CDR3 contains 14 residues. V was trimmed by 1 base and J by 1 base, leaving 7 bases between them. The CDR3 protein is CASSQAKGNTEAFF. The CDR3 nucleotides read TGCGCCAGCAGCCAAGCTAAGGGGAACACTGAAGCTTTCTTT.

This rearrangement joins TRBV25-1 to TRBJ2-1; possibly TRBD1 for D (6 bases). This CDR3 spans 15 amino acids. Trimming removed 7 bases at V and 7 bases at J, with 20 bases between. CDR1 is MGHDK and CDR2 is SYGVNS in the germline V gene. CDR3 loop: CASIGTNHGQNEQFF. Written as DNA, the CDR3 is TGTGCCAGCATAGGGACAAACCATGGCCAAAATGAGCAGTTCTTC.

The rearrangement joins TRBV7-2 to TRBJ1-5; the D is unclear. CDR3 length equals 14 residues. Germline CDR1 is SGHTA and CDR2 is FQGNSA. Trimming pared 0 bases from V and 6 bases from J, leaving 9 bases between. For the CDR3, the DNA is TGTGCCAGCAGCTTAGCCCCCCTTGGTCAGCCCCAGCATTTT. Translation gives CASSLAPLGQPQHF.

This clonotype was detected only a few times. The chain recombines TRBV7-8 with TRBJ2-3; 13 nucleotides agree with TRBD2. There are 16 residues in the CDR3. Germline V gene lookup returns CDR1 SGHVS and CDR2 FQNEAQ. The trim removed 4 bases at V and 6 bases at J, leaving 7 bases unmatched. The CDR3 loop is CASSWTSGGPGDTQYF. The CDR3 DNA reads as TGTGCCAGCAGCTGGACTAGCGGGGGCCCTGGGGATACGCAGTATTTT. Together with reference TRBV7-8 and TRBJ2-3, the CDR3 gives the full variable domain: GAGVSQSPRYKVAKRGQDVALRCDPISGHVSLFWYQQALGQGPEFLTYFQNEAQLDKSGLPSDRFFAERPEGSVSTLKIQRTQQEDSAVYLCASSWTSGGPGDTQYFGPGTRLTVL.

V is TRBV27 and J is TRBJ1-2; 9 bases fit TRBD1. Trimming removed 6 bases from V and 6 bases from J; junction bases left unmatched: 11. CDR1 is MNHEY and CDR2 is SMNVEV in the germline V gene (reference sequence). The CDR3 totals 15 residues. CDR3 coding DNA: TGTGCCAGCAGCCCCTCCACAGGGGGCTGGGATGGCTACACCTTC. The encoded protein is CASSPSTGGWDGYTF.

This clonotype was seen only a few times. The gene calls are TRBV27 and TRBJ2-1, with D perhaps matching TRBD1 (5 bases). The CDR3 sequence is 14 residues long. Germline CDR1 is MNHEY and CDR2 is SMNVEV (reference sequence). V was pared by 5 bases and J by 7 bases, with 15 bases between. The CDR3 DNA is TGTGCCAGCAGTCCGCGCCGGACAATGAATGAGCAGTTCTTC. Its translation: CASSPRRTMNEQFF.

The CDR3 loop is CAISLLESGGADTQYF. The CDR3 DNA is TGTGCCATCAGCCTCCTAGAGAGCGGAGGAGCAGATACGCAGTATTTT. V is TRBV10-3 and J is TRBJ2-3; a possible D gene is TRBD2 (5 bases). Between the trimmed V and J ends, which lost 6 bases and 4 bases, there was a span of 20 bases. The CDR3 runs 16 residues. Germline V gene data show CDR1 as ENHRY and CDR2 as SYGVKD.